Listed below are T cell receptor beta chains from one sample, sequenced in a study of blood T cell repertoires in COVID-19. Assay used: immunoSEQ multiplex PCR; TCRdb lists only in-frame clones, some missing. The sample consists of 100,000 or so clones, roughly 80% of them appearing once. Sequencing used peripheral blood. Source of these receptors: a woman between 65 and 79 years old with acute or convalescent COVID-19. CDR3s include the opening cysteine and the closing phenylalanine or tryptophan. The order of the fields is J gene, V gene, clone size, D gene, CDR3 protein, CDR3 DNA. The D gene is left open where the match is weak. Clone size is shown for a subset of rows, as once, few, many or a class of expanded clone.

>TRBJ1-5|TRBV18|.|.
CASFETVNQPQHF
TGTGCCAGCTTCGAGACAGTGAATCAGCCCCAGCATTTT
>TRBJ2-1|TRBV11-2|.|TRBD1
CASSYQTGAYNEQFF
TGTGCCAGCAGCTACCAGACAGGGGCCTACAATGAGCAGTTCTTC
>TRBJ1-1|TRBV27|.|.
CASSFRDEAFF
TGTGCCAGCAGTTTTCGCGATGAAGCTTTCTTT
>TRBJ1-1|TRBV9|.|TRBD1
CASSVAEDLDRGLTEAFF
TGTGCCAGCAGCGTAGCAGAAGACTTAGACAGGGGGTTGACTGAAGCTTTCTTT
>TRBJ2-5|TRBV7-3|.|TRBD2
CASSPGTSVSQYF
TGTGCCAGCAGCCCCGGGACTAGCGTGTCCCAGTACTTC
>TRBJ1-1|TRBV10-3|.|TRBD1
CAITRQGTNTEAFF
TGTGCCATCACCAGACAGGGAACTAACACTGAAGCTTTCTTT
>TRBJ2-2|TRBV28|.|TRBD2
CASSLAGGTTGELFF
TGTGCCAGCAGTTTAGCGGGGGGTACCACCGGGGAGCTGTTTTTT
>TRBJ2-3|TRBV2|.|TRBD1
CASRVGQVTDTQYF
TGTGCCAGCAGGGTGGGACAGGTGACAGATACGCAGTATTTT
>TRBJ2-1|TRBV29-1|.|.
CSVRADLYNEQFF
TGCAGCGTTAGAGCGGACCTGTACAATGAGCAGTTCTTC
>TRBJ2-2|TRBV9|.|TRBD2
CASSVAAGVTGELFF
TGTGCCAGCAGCGTAGCAGCGGGAGTTACCGGGGAGCTGTTTTTT
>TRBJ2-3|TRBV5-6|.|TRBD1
CASSLRTGGTDTQYF
TGTGCCAGCAGCTTAAGGACAGGGGGGACAGATACGCAGTATTTT
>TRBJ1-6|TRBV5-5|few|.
CASSPGGPEPLHF
TGTGCCAGCAGCCCCGGAGGCCCGGAACCCCTCCACTTT
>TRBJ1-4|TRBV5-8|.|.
CASSLTKRKYDEKLFF
TGTGCCAGCAGCTTGACCAAGAGAAAGTATGATGAAAAACTGTTTTTT
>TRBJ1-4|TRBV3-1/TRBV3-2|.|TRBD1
CASSLPGQGGEKLFF
TGTGCCAGCAGCCTACCGGGACAGGGAGGTGAAAAACTGTTTTTT
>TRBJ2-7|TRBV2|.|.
CASSELTGRSGKGEQYF
TGTGCCAGCAGCGAACTAACAGGGAGGAGCGGGAAAGGCGAGCAGTACTTC
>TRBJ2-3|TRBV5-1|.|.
CASSAGITDTQYF
TGCGCCAGCAGCGCAGGGATCACAGATACGCAGTATTTT
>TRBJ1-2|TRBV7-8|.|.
CASSLATGPGYTF
TGTGCCAGCAGCTTAGCTACAGGTCCTGGCTACACCTTC
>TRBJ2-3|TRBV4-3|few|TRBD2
CASSQDVGLAGANTQYF
TGCGCCAGCAGCCAAGATGTTGGCCTAGCGGGGGCAAATACGCAGTATTTT
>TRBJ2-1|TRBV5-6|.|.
CASSFKTEQFF
TGTGCCAGCAGCTTCAAGACAGAGCAGTTCTTC
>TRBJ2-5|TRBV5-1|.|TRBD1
CASSTGQGDETQYF
TGCGCCAGCAGCACTGGACAGGGGGACGAGACCCAGTACTTC
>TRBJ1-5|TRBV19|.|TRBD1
CASSILGRDRESNQPQHF
TGTGCCAGTAGTATATTGGGGAGGGACAGGGAAAGCAATCAGCCCCAGCATTTT
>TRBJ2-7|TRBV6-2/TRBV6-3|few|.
CASSRVTGNSYEQYF
TGTGCCAGCAGTCGCGTAACAGGAAACTCCTACGAGCAGTACTTC
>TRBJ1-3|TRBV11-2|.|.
CASSSLGTSGNTIYF
TGTGCCAGCAGCTCCCTCGGGACTTCAGGAAACACCATATATTTT
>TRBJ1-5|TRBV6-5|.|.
CASTPGRANQPQHF
TGTGCCAGCACCCCGGGAAGGGCGAATCAGCCCCAGCATTTT
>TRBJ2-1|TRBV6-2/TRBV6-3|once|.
CASSYFEAFNEQFF
TGTGCCAGCAGTTACTTTGAGGCTTTCAATGAGCAGTTCTTC
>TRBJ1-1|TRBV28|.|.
CASSLSFGGSGNTEAFF
TGTGCCAGCAGTTTATCATTTGGGGGGTCGGGGAACACTGAAGCTTTCTTT
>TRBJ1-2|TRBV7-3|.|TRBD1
CASSRDRGYGYTF
TGTGCCAGCAGCCGCGACAGGGGGTATGGCTACACCTTC
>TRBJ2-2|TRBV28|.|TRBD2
CASSSLLAGVPRELFF
TGTGCCAGCAGTTCATTACTAGCGGGAGTCCCCAGGGAGCTGTTTTTT
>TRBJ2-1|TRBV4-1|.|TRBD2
CASSRTGTSGGAGDEQFF
TGCGCCAGCAGCCGCACCGGGACTAGCGGGGGGGCCGGCGATGAGCAGTTCTTC